This T cell receptor (beta chain) is from a study of CD8 T cells in acute hepatitis C reinfection. General study findings and limits: All groups preferentially used TRBV04 and TRBV06, which was not due to overrepresentation in the naive pool.

In its sample, this clone was seen a few times. The junction departs from germline at one end; a sequencing error may be responsible. Measured with immunoSEQ multiplex PCR; TCRdb has only the in-frame clones, and not every one. The sample holds 350 to 450 clones, approximately 72% seen once. The CDR3 contains 14 residues. Germline V gene sequence: CDR1 SGHTA, CDR2 FQGNSA. Time point meaning: at least 347 days after estimated infection, following spontaneous clearance. The hepatitis C virus-specific receptor repertoire was characterized directly ex vivo, with no prior expansion in culture. The specimen was HCV NS3-1073 tetramer-sorted CD8+ T cells from PBMCs, collected at follow-up. The rearrangement links TRBV7-2 to TRBJ2-7, with TRBD2 identical over 12 bases. The sequence was obtained from a man aged 40-55 years who spontaneously cleared hepatitis C infection. This CDR3 is CASSLAGGPHEQYF. CDR3 DNA: TGTGCCAGCAGCCTAGCGGGGGGGCCCCACGAGCAGTACTTC.